A single T cell receptor (beta chain) is shown here with its context. Its antigen remains unknown. Germline V gene sequence: CDR1 SNHLY, CDR2 FYNNEI. V lost 6 bases, J lost 4 bases, and 7 bases stayed unmatched. The CDR3 is made up of 16 amino acids. Sequenced by immunoSEQ multiplex PCR; TCRdb stores in-frame clones only, minus some. The top ten hold 12% of the sample, which has some 68,000 clones, about 80% seen once. After expansion with viral peptide pools in the ViraFEST assay, antigen-specific CD4+ T cells were sequenced. With about 9 days of culture completed, CD4+ T cells were isolated. People in the vaccine group had not been infected with SARS-CoV-2 before, and their nucleocapsid antibodies were negative. This entry comes from a study of vaccination effects on CD4 cells after COVID-19.

This sequence joins TRBV2 and TRBJ2-5, with TRBD2 matching 14 bases. The origin of this receptor is a human donor who received a COVID-19 vaccine. The sequencing here drew on CD4+ T cells from PBMCs cultured with SARS-CoV-2 spike peptides, taken before COVID-19 vaccination. This CDR3 is CASSAGTSGGGETQYF. CDR3 coding DNA: TGTGCCAGCAGCGCCGGGACTAGCGGGGGCGGAGAGACCCAGTACTTC.